This TCR beta chain was obtained from a study of T-cell reconstitution after alpha-beta-depleted transplantation in children. Findings and limits, study-wide: Newly generated T cells supplied most T-cell counts and diversity one year post-transplant.

TCRbeta library construction was performed incorporating unique molecular identifiers. TCRdb called the PCR reads again in MiXCR, with one record for every CDR3 protein. Of around 450,000 distinct CDR3 sequences detected, roughly a tenth appear once; the ten largest clones hold 2%. Unmatched junction bases numbered 8, after V lost 2 bases and J lost 0 bases. The CDR3 covers 18 residues. Comment on this clonotype: The antigen is not known.

The sequence derives from a child aged 2-15 years with inherited bone marrow failure, due to receive a stem cell transplant. The chain is built from TRBV23-1 and TRBJ2-1, with 9 nucleotides matching TRBD1. TRBV23-1 is an open reading frame, and its role is uncertain. The sequencing here drew on PBMCs, taken before TCRalphabeta/CD19-depleted stem cell transplant. The CDR3 reads CASSQAGDRVCSYNEQFF. DNA for the CDR3: TGCGCCAGCAGTCAAGCGGGGGACAGGGTTTGCTCCTACAATGAGCAGTTCTTC.